This T cell receptor beta chain comes out of a study of immune heterogeneity within non-small cell lung tumors. Study-level information: Classification of the tumors gave several squamous cell carcinomas, 10 non-squamous carcinomas and 1 not otherwise specified. The study, taken as a whole, reports: Local tumor mutational burden showed a correlation with local T-cell clonality that was moderate but significant (R approximately 0.35). Within a patient, dominant CDR3 beta clonotypes were shared across sites, though different locations had unique frequent clones.

Remarks on this clonotype: Its antigen is unidentified.

The CDR3 is 15 amino acids. J was trimmed by 4 bases and V by 4 bases; bases with no gene match: 10. Germline V gene data show CDR1 as SGHNT and CDR2 as YENEEA. As template, the study used bulk tumor genomic DNA at around 590 ng per sample. Far-apart biopsies, several per primary tumor, were taken during surgery. Newly diagnosed with untreated non-small cell lung cancer, the patients underwent curative surgery. Individuals who provided samples were patients with newly diagnosed non-small cell lung cancer who were having surgery with curative intent. It was a multiplex PCR that amplified TCR beta CDR3, with 32 V and 13 J primers. Each CDR3 protein is one row after TCRdb ran MiXCR on the multiplex PCR reads. The sample holds tens of thousands of distinct CDR3 sequences, around 26% seen once.

The J gene is TRBJ2-7, the V gene TRBV11-3; 7 nucleotides match TRBD2. The sequenced sample was lung tumor tissue. The clonotype was recovered from a middle-aged man with non-small cell lung cancer. The CDR3 bases are TGTGCCAGCAGCTCCCCCCGGGATAGCGGGTACGAGCAGTACTTC. It yields the protein CASSSPRDSGYEQYF.